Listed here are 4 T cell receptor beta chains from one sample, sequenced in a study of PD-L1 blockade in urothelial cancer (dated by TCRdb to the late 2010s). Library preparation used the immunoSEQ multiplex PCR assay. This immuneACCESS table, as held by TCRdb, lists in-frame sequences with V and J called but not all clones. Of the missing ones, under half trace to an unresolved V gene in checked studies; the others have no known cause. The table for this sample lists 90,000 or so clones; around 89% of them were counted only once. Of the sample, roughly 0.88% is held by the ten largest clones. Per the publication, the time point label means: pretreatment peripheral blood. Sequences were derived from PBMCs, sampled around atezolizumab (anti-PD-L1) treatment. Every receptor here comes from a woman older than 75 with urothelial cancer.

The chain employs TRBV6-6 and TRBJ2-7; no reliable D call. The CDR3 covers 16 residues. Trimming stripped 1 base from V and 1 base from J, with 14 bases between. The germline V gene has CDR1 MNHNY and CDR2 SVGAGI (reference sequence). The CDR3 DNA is TGTGCCAGCAGTTACTTAACGGGTGTGGAGTCCTACGAGCAGTACTTC. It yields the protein CASSYLTGVESYEQYF.

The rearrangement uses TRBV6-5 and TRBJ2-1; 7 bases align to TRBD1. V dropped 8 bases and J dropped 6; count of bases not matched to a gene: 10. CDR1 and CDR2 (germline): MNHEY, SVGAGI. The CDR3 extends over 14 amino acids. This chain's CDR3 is CASGRQGMSNEQFF. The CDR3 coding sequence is TGTGCCAGCGGACGACAGGGCATGAGCAATGAGCAGTTCTTC.

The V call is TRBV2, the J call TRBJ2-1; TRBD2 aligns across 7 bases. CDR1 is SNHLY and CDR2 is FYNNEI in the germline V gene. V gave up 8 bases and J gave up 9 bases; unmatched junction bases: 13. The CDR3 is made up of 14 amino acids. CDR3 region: CASGGEGNRGEQFF. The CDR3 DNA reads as TGTGCCAGCGGGGGGGAGGGGAATAGGGGTGAGCAGTTCTTC.

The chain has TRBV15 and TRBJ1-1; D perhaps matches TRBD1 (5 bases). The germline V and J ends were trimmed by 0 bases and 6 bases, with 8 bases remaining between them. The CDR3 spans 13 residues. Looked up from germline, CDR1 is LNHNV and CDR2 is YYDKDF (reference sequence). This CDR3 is CATSREQVAEAFF. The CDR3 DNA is TGTGCCACCAGCAGAGAACAGGTTGCTGAAGCTTTCTTT.